Listed below are T cell receptor beta chains from one sample, sequenced in a study of blood T cell repertoires in COVID-19. Method: immunoSEQ multiplex PCR; TCRdb's copy keeps in-frame clones and lacks some. The data show under 450,000 clones, roughly four fifths seen once. The sequencing input was PBMCs or T cells enriched from blood (not recorded which). The receptors come from a woman in her 50s who had recovered from COVID-19. The CDR3 runs from the conserved cysteine through the conserved F or W. The D gene is left open where the match is weak. Size tells how often a clone was seen (once, few, many) or the class of an expanded clone, and some rows leave it out.

CDR3 DNA	CDR3 protein	D gene	clone size	V gene	J gene
TGTGCCAGCAGCATACAGGTCGGAAGGCCTACTGAAGCTTTCTTT	CASSIQVGRPTEAFF	.	.	TRBV11-3	TRBJ1-1
TGTGCCAGCAGTCGACAGGATGAAAAACTGTTTTTT	CASSRQDEKLFF	.	.	TRBV5-8	TRBJ1-4
TGCGCCAGCAGCCAAGGGCCGGGACTGAAAGCAGGTGGCACTGAAGCTTTCTTT	CASSQGPGLKAGGTEAFF	.	few	TRBV4-3	TRBJ1-1
TGTGCCAGCAGTTACGGTGGACAGAACTACGAGCAGTACTTC	CASSYGGQNYEQYF	.	.	TRBV6-5	TRBJ2-7
TGTGTCAGCTCACCACCGGGACAGGGAAACACCATATATTTT	CVSSPPGQGNTIYF	TRBD1	.	TRBV18	TRBJ1-3
TGCAGTGCTAGAGACAGGGAAGCTTTCTTT	CSARDREAFF	.	.	TRBV20-1	TRBJ1-1
TGTGCCAGCAGCCCCAGACCGGGACAGATCTCTGGAAACACCATATATTTT	CASSPRPGQISGNTIYF	TRBD1	.	TRBV5-4	TRBJ1-3
TGTGCCAGCAGCCAAGAGAACAGGGCATACCATGAGCAGTTCTTC	CASSQENRAYHEQFF	.	.	TRBV3-1/TRBV3-2	TRBJ2-1
TGTGCCAGCAGCGAAGAAGGCGGACAGACTAATGAAAAACTGTTTTTT	CASSEEGGQTNEKLFF	.	few	TRBV4-2	TRBJ1-4
TGTGCCAGTAGTAAAGCGGGAGTTGCGTACGAGCAGTACTTC	CASSKAGVAYEQYF	TRBD2	.	TRBV19	TRBJ2-7
TGTGCCAGCAGTTACCCGTTGGGACTAGCGGGCATCAATGAGCAGTTCTTC	CASSYPLGLAGINEQFF	TRBD2	.	TRBV6-2/TRBV6-3	TRBJ2-1
TGTGCCATCAAACAGGGTACCTACGAGCAGTACTTC	CAIKQGTYEQYF	.	once	TRBV10-3	TRBJ2-7
TGTGCCAGCCACCCCGCGGGGAATCAGCCCCAGCATTTT	CASHPAGNQPQHF	.	.	TRBV19	TRBJ1-5
TGTGCCAGCAGTTACATGAGGGTGGCCGGGGAGCTGTTTTTT	CASSYMRVAGELFF	.	.	TRBV6-5	TRBJ2-2
TGTGCCAGCAGCTTCTTCGCAGGGGGCCTTATCGATGAGCAGTTCTTC	CASSFFAGGLIDEQFF	TRBD1	.	TRBV7-9	TRBJ2-1